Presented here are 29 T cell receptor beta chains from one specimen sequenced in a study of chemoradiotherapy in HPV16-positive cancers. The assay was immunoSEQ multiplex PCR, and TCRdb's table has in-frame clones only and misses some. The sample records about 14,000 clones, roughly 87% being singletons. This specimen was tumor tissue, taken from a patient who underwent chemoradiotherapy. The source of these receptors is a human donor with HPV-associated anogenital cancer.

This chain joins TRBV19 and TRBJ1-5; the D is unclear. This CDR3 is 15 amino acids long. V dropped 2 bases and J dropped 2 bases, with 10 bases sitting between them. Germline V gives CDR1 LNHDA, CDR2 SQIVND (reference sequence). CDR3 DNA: TGTGCCAGTAGTATATCCGGGTACGGCAATCAGCCCCAGCATTTT. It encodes CASSISGYGNQPQHF. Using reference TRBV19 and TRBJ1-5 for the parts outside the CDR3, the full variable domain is DGGITQSPKYLFRKEGQNVTLSCEQNLNHDAMYWYRQDPGQGLRLIYYSQIVNDFQKGDIAEGYSVSREKKESFPLTVTSAQKNPTAFYLCASSISGYGNQPQHFGDGTRLSIL.

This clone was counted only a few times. This CDR3 is CASSLSPRVGYTF. DNA for the CDR3: TGTGCCAGCAGTTTAAGTCCGAGGGTTGGCTACACCTTC. The chain joins TRBV27 to TRBJ1-2; D is uncertain. The CDR3 runs 13 residues. V was clipped by 2 bases and J by 7 bases, with 11 bases between them. Germline V gives CDR1 MNHEY, CDR2 SMNVEV (reference sequence).

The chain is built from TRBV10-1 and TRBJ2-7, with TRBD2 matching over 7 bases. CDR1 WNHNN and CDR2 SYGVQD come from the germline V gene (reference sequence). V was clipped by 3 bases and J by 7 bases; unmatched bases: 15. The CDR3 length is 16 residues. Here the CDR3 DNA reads TGCGCCAGCAGTGAATCCCCCGGGAGGAACTTTGGGGAGCAGTACTTC. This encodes CASSESPGRNFGEQYF.

The chain's CDR3 is CASGSRMGTEAFF. The CDR3, as DNA: TGTGCCAGCGGATCCAGAATGGGAACTGAAGCTTTCTTT. J is TRBJ1-1 and V is TRBV6-5, with D unresolved. This CDR3 comprises 13 residues. V was pared by 8 bases and J by 5 bases, with 15 bases between. Germline loops: CDR1 MNHEY, CDR2 SVGAGI.

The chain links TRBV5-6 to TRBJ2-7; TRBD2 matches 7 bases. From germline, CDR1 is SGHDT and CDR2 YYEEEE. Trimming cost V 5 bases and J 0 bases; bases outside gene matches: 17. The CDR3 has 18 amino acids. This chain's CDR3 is CASSSTMPSGGSSYEQYF. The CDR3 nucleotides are TGTGCCAGCAGTTCTACCATGCCCTCCGGCGGGAGCTCCTACGAGCAGTACTTC.

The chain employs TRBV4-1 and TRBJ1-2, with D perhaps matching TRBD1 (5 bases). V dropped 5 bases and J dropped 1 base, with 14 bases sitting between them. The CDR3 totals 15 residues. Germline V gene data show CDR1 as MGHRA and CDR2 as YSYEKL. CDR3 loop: CASSSRQRFNYGYTF. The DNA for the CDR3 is TGCGCCAGCAGCTCACGACAGCGCTTTAACTATGGCTACACCTTC.

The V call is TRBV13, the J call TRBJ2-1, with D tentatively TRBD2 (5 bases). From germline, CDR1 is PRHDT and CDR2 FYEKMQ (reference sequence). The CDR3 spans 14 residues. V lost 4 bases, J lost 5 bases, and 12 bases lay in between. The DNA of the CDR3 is TGTGCCAGCAGCTGGGGAGTGGATCACAATGAGCAGTTCTTC. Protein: CASSWGVDHNEQFF.

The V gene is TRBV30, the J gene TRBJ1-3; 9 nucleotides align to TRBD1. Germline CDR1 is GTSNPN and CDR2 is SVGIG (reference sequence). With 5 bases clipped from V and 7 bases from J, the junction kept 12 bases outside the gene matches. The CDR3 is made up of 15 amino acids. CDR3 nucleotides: TGTGCCTGGGAACGAAGACAGGGGGGGATGAACACCATATATTTT. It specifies CAWERRQGGMNTIYF.

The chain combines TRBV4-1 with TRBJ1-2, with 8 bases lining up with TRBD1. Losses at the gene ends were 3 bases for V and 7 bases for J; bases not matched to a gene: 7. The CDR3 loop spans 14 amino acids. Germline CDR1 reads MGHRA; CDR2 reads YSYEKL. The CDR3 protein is CASSHPGQGTGYTF. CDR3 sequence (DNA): TGCGCCAGCAGCCACCCCGGACAGGGCACTGGCTACACCTTC.

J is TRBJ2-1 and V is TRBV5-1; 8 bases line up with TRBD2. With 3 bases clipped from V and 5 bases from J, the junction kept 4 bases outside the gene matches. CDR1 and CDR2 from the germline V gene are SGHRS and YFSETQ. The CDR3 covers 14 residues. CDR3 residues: CASSWAGGNNEQFF. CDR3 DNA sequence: TGCGCCAGCAGCTGGGCGGGAGGTAACAATGAGCAGTTCTTC.

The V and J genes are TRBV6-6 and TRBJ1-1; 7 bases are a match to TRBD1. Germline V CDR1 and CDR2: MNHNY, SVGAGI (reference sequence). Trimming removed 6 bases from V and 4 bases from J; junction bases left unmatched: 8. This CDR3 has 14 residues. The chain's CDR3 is CASRRQGSGTEAFF. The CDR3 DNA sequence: TGTGCCAGCAGACGACAGGGCTCGGGCACTGAAGCTTTCTTT.

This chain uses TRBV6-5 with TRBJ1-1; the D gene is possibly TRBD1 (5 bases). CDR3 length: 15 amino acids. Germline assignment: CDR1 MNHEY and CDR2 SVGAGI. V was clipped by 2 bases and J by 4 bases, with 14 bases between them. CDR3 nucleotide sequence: TGTGCCAGCAGTTACGGGGGAGACGCGAGCACTGAAGCTTTCTTT. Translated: CASSYGGDASTEAFF.

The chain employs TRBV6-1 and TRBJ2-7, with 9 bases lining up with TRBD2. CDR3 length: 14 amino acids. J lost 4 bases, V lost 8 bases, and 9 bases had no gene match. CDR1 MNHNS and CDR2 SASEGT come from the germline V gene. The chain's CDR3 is CASQSSGSLYEQYF. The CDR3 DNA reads TGTGCCAGCCAAAGTAGCGGGAGTCTATACGAGCAGTACTTC.

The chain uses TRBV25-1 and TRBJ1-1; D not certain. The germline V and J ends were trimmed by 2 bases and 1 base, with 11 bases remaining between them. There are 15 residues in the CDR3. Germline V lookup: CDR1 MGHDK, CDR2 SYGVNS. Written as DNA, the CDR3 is TGTGCCAGCAGTGAAGAGGGAACCAAGAACACTGAAGCTTTCTTT. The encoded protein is CASSEEGTKNTEAFF.

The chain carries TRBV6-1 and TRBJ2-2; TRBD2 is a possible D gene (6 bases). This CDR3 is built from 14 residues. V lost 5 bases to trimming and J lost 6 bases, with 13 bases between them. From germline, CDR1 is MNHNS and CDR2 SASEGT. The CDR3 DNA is TGTGCCAGCAGTCCGGACCCGGGAGCCGGGGAGCTGTTTTTT. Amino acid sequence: CASSPDPGAGELFF.

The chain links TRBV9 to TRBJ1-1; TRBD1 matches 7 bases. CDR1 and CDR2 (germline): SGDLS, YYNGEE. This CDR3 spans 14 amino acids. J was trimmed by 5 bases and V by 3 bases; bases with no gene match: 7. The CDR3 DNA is TGTGCCAGCAGCGCACAGGGGCAGGGAACTGAAGCTTTCTTT. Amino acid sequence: CASSAQGQGTEAFF. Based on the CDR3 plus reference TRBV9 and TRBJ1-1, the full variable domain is DSGVTQTPKHLITATGQRVTLRCSPRSGDLSVYWYQQSLDQGLQFLIQYYNGEERAKGNILERFSAQQFPDLHSELNLSSLELGDSALYFCASSAQGQGTEAFFGQGTRLTVV.

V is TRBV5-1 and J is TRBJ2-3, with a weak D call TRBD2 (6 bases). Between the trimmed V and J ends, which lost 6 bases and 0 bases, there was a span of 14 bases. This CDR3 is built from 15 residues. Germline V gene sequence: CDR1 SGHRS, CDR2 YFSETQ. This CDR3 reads CASTPNSGSTDTQYF. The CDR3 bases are TGCGCCAGCACCCCAAATAGCGGCAGCACAGATACGCAGTATTTT.

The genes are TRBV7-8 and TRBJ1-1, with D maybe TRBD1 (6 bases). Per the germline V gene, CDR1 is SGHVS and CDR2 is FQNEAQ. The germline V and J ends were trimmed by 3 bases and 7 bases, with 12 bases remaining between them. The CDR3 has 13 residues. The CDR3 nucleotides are TGTGCCAGCAGCTTGGGGGCTGCCCTTGAAGCTTTCTTT. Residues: CASSLGAALEAFF.

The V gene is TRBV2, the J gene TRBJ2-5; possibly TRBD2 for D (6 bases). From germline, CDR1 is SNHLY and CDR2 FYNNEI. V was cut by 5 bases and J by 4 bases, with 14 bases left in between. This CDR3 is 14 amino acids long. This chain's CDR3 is CASSTVAGTETQYF. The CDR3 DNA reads TGTGCCAGCAGTACCGTGGCGGGAACAGAGACCCAGTACTTC.

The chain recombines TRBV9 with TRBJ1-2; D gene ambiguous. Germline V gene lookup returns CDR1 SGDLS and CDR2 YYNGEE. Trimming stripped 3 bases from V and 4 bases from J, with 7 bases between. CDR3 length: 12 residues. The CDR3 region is CASSANSYGYTF. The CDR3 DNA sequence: TGTGCCAGCAGCGCTAATAGCTATGGCTACACCTTC.

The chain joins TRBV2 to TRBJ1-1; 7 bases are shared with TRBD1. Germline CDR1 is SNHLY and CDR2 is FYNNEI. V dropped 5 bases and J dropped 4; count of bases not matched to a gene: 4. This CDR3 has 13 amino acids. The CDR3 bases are TGTGCCAGCAGTCCGACAGGGATCACTGAAGCTTTCTTT. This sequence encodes CASSPTGITEAFF.

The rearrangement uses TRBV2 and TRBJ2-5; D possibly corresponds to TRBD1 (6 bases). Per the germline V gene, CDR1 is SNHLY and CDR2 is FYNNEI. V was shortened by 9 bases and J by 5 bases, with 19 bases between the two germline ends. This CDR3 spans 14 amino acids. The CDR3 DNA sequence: TGTGCCAGACAGATGATCGACAGGAGGGAGACCCAGTACTTC. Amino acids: CARQMIDRRETQYF.

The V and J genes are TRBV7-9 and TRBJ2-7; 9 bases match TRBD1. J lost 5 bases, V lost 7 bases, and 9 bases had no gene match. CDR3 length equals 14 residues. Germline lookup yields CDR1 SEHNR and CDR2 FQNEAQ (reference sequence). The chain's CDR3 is CASTLGTGPDEQYF. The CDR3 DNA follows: TGTGCCAGCACCTTGGGGACAGGGCCCGACGAGCAGTACTTC.

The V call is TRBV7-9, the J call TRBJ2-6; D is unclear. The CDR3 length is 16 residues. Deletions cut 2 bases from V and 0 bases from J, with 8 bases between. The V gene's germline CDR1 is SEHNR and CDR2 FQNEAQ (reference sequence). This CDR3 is CASSLTGSSGANVLTF. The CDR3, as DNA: TGTGCCAGCAGCTTAACTGGATCCTCTGGGGCCAACGTCCTGACTTTC.

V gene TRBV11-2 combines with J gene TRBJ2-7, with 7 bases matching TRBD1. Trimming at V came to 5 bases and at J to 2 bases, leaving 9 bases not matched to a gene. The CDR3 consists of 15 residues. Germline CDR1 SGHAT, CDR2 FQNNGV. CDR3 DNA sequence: TGTGCCAGCAGCCCCGGGACAGAGGTTGCCTACGAGCAGTACTTC. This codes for CASSPGTEVAYEQYF.

CDR3 sequence: CASGQGEADTEAFF. CDR3 DNA: TGCGCCAGCGGGCAGGGGGAGGCGGACACTGAAGCTTTCTTT. This chain links TRBV10-2 with TRBJ1-1; TRBD1 matches 7 bases. V lost 8 bases, J lost 3 bases, and 9 bases stayed unmatched. CDR1 is WSHSY, CDR2 SAAADI, per germline. The CDR3 is 14 residues long.

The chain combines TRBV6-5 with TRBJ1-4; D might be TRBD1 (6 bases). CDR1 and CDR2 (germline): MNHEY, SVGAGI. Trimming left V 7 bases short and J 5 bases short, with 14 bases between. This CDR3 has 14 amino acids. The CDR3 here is CASKPGQANEKLFF. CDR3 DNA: TGTGCCAGCAAACCGGGACAAGCAAATGAAAAACTGTTTTTT.

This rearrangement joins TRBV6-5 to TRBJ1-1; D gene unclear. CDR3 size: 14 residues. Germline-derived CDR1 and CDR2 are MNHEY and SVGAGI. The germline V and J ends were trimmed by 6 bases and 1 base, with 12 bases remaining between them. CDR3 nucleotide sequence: TGTGCCAGCAGGTATGAGACCGGGAACACTGAAGCTTTCTTT. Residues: CASRYETGNTEAFF.

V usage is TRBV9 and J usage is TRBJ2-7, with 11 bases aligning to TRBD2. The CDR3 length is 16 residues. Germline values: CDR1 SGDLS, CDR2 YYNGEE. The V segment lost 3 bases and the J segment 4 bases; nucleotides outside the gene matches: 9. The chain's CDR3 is CASSGLAGGPSYEQYF. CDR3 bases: TGTGCCAGCAGCGGTTTAGCGGGAGGGCCCTCGTACGAGCAGTACTTC.